The 20 T cell receptor beta chains in this list originate from one sample, sequenced in a study of blood T cell repertoires in COVID-19. The assay was immunoSEQ multiplex PCR, and TCRdb's table has in-frame clones only and misses some. The table lists 110,000 to 150,000 clones, about four fifths of them singletons. The sample taken for sequencing was peripheral blood. The receptor source for this set is a human donor in a cohort sampled during active COVID-19.

The chain is built from TRBV29-1 and TRBJ1-1, with D tentatively TRBD1 (5 bases). The V gene's germline CDR1 is SQVTM and CDR2 ANQGSEA. Deletions cut 3 bases from V and 3 bases from J, with 11 bases between. The CDR3 is 13 amino acids. CDR3 DNA: TGCAGCGTTGAGGTGGGCAGGGACACTGAAGCTTTCTTT. This gives the protein CSVEVGRDTEAFF.

This clone was recorded a few times. The V and J genes are TRBV12-3 or TRBV12-4 and TRBJ1-1, with TRBD1 as a possible D gene (6 bases). V shed 8 bases and J shed 1 base, with 11 bases lying between them. This CDR3 region has 13 residues. DNA of the CDR3: TGTGCCAGCTCCCGGACAGAGAACACTGAAGCTTTCTTT. It encodes CASSRTENTEAFF.

This sequence joins TRBV3-1 (or the pseudogene TRBV3-2) and TRBJ2-5, with TRBD2 matching 9 bases. In germline, CDR1 is LGHDT, CDR2 YNNKEL (reference sequence). This CDR3 is built from 14 residues. V dropped 3 bases and J dropped 5; count of bases not matched to a gene: 4. CDR3 sequence: CASSHLAGEETQYF. The CDR3 DNA reads TGTGCCAGCAGCCATTTAGCGGGAGAGGAGACCCAGTACTTC.

This chain joins TRBV6-1 and TRBJ1-1; no firm D call. Trimming pared 3 bases from V and 3 bases from J, leaving 5 bases between. The germline CDR1 and CDR2 sequences are MNHNS and SASEGT. The CDR3 spans 12 residues. Written as DNA, the CDR3 is TGTGCCAGCAGTGAGCCGGACACTGAAGCTTTCTTT. Residues: CASSEPDTEAFF.

The chain has TRBV29-1 and TRBJ1-5; 9 bases are shared with TRBD1. The CDR3 runs to 13 residues. Germline V gene data show CDR1 as SQVTM and CDR2 as ANQGSEA. J gave up 7 bases and V 1 base, and 2 bases lay outside the gene matches. The CDR3 DNA reads TGCAGCGTTGAAGTAACAGGGGGCCAGCCCCAGCATTTT. Amino acid sequence: CSVEVTGGQPQHF.

The chain carries TRBV27 and TRBJ2-1; D not certain. Trimming shortened V by 2 bases and J by 2 bases, and 10 bases separated the two germline ends. Per germline, CDR1 MNHEY and CDR2 SMNVEV (reference sequence). This CDR3 is built from 15 residues. CDR3 sequence reads: CASSLGLTAYNEQFF. The CDR3 region has the DNA TGTGCCAGCAGTTTAGGGCTAACGGCCTACAATGAGCAGTTCTTC.

This chain uses TRBV28 with TRBJ2-7; 16 positions agree with TRBD2. The V segment lost 5 bases and the J segment 1 base; nucleotides outside the gene matches: 11. The germline CDR1 and CDR2 sequences are MDHEN and SYDVKM. CDR3 length: 19 amino acids. The CDR3 reads CASSPLPGLAGGRSYEQYF. The CDR3 DNA reads as TGTGCCAGCAGTCCCCTCCCGGGACTAGCGGGAGGGAGATCCTACGAGCAGTACTTC.

The chain links TRBV6-1 to TRBJ2-5; D not resolved. This CDR3 is built from 16 residues. V was clipped by 4 bases and J by 4 bases, with 19 bases between them. CDR1 is MNHNS, CDR2 SASEGT, per germline. CDR3 bases: TGTGCCAGCAGTGTAGCATCGTTCGTTGCAGTAGAGACCCAGTACTTC. This encodes CASSVASFVAVETQYF.

V usage is TRBV6-5 and J usage is TRBJ2-5; TRBD1 matches at 8 bases. Unmatched junction bases numbered 5, after V lost 4 bases and J lost 4 bases. CDR3 length: 14 amino acids. The germline gives CDR1 MNHEY, CDR2 SVGAGI. CDR3 residues: CASSFLDRVETQYF. The CDR3 DNA follows: TGTGCCAGCAGTTTCCTGGACAGGGTAGAGACCCAGTACTTC.

This chain uses TRBV3-1 (or the pseudogene TRBV3-2) with TRBJ1-2; D perhaps matches TRBD1 (5 bases). The V end lost 4 bases, the J end lost 1 base, and 13 bases lay between the germline ends. In germline, CDR1 is LGHDT, CDR2 YNNKEL (reference sequence). The CDR3 is 15 residues long. DNA for the CDR3: TGTGCCAGCAGCCCCCGGGCGGGGGGTAACTATGGCTACACCTTC. Its translation is CASSPRAGGNYGYTF.

This chain joins TRBV12-3 or TRBV12-4 and TRBJ1-3; 7 bases map to TRBD1. CDR3 size: 13 residues. V dropped 6 bases and J dropped 3; count of bases not matched to a gene: 2. This CDR3 reads CASRQGVGNTIYF. DNA for the CDR3: TGTGCCAGCAGGCAGGGGGTTGGAAACACCATATATTTT.

This clone has only one observation. The genes are TRBV19 and TRBJ2-5; tentative D call: TRBD2 (5 bases). Per germline, CDR1 LNHDA and CDR2 SQIVND (reference sequence). The V end was cut by 6 bases, the J end by 4 bases, with 18 bases between. This CDR3 spans 15 amino acids. This chain's CDR3 is CASSPTAAGSETQYF. As DNA, the CDR3 is TGTGCCAGTAGCCCCACAGCGGCAGGCTCAGAGACCCAGTACTTC.

This chain uses TRBV19 with TRBJ2-1, with a tentative D call TRBD2 (6 bases). Germline loops: CDR1 LNHDA, CDR2 SQIVND (reference sequence). CDR3 length: 15 residues. V shed 4 bases and J shed 3 bases, with 13 bases lying between them. The CDR3 spells CASSKGLVGYNEQFF. CDR3 in DNA: TGTGCCAGTAGTAAGGGACTTGTCGGCTACAATGAGCAGTTCTTC.

This clone was detected only a few times. V is TRBV2 and J is TRBJ2-5; 7 bases line up with TRBD2. This CDR3 region has 16 residues. The V segment lost 5 bases and the J segment 5 bases; nucleotides outside the gene matches: 14. From germline, CDR1 is SNHLY and CDR2 FYNNEI. For the CDR3, the DNA is TGTGCCAGCAGTTACTCTAGCGGTTACGCAGGGGAGACCCAGTACTTC. It codes for CASSYSSGYAGETQYF.

The rearrangement uses TRBV5-6 and TRBJ2-7; 16 nucleotides line up with TRBD2. The CDR3 length is 15 residues. CDR1 is SGHDT, CDR2 YYEEEE, per germline. Trimming cost V 4 bases and J 6 bases; bases outside gene matches: 4. DNA of the CDR3: TGTGCCAGCAGCCCCGGGACTAGCGGGAGGGCCGAGCAGTACTTC. Translation gives CASSPGTSGRAEQYF. The full variable domain, completed using reference TRBV5-6 and TRBJ2-7, is DAGVTQSPTHLIKTRGQQVTLRCSPKSGHDTVSWYQQALGQGPQFIFQYYEEEERQRGNFPDRFSGHQFPNYSSELNVNALLLGDSALYLCASSPGTSGRAEQYFGPGTRLTVT.

CDR3 in DNA: TGTGCCAGCAGCTTAGGGCTCGGGACAGGGGTCTATGGCTACACCTTC. It encodes CASSLGLGTGVYGYTF. The chain recombines TRBV7-3 with TRBJ1-2; 10 bases line up with TRBD1. Germline assignment: CDR1 SGHTA and CDR2 FQGTGA. The CDR3 consists of 16 residues. J was trimmed by 4 bases and V by 2 bases; bases with no gene match: 7.

The chain's CDR3 is CASSVPGGLEPQHF. CDR3 DNA: TGTGCCAGCAGTGTACCGGGCGGGCTGGAGCCCCAGCATTTT. The rearrangement links TRBV2 to TRBJ1-5; D is uncertain. CDR1 and CDR2 from the germline V gene are SNHLY and FYNNEI. Trimming stripped 4 bases from V and 8 bases from J, with 15 bases between. CDR3 length: 14 amino acids.

The rearrangement uses TRBV5-4 and TRBJ1-2; tentative D call: TRBD1 (6 bases). The V end was cut by 5 bases, the J end by 4 bases, with 15 bases between. Germline-derived CDR1 and CDR2 are SGHNT and YYREEE (reference sequence). This CDR3 has 14 residues. The CDR3 loop reads CASRKQGGSYGYTF. In nucleotides, the CDR3 is TGTGCCAGCAGGAAACAGGGTGGTAGCTATGGCTACACCTTC.

A few counts support this clone. The chain combines TRBV4-3 with TRBJ1-1; no reliable D call. Trimming took off 1 base at V and 0 bases at J, with 3 bases between the two ends. The germline gives CDR1 LGHNA, CDR2 YSLEER. The CDR3 loop spans 13 amino acids. The CDR3 is CASSQAVNTEAFF. The CDR3 coding sequence is TGCGCCAGCAGCCAAGCCGTGAACACTGAAGCTTTCTTT.

The V and J genes are TRBV7-9 and TRBJ1-1; D is unresolved. Germline values: CDR1 SEHNR, CDR2 FQNEAQ (reference sequence). V lost 5 bases, J lost 4 bases, and 11 bases lay in between. The CDR3 length is 13 residues. CDR3 in DNA: TGTGCCAGCAGCGCTAGTCGGGTCACTGAAGCTTTCTTT. This gives the protein CASSASRVTEAFF.